The sequence of this TCR beta chain was determined in a study of CD8 T cells in ankylosing spondylitis. Study observations and caveats: Disease-linked clones bore a CD8+ phenotype and were relatively rare in peripheral blood. Reportedly, matched ankylosing spondylitis synovial fluid was significantly enriched for disease-linked clones. Apparently characteristic of ankylosing spondylitis blood was a TCR beta motif (eight highly homologous variants).

As the method for making TCR beta libraries, quantitative 5'-RACE with molecular barcodes was used. MiXCR was run by TCRdb on the 5' RACE reads, yielding one entry per CDR3 protein. The sample includes a few hundred thousand distinct CDR3 sequences, 20% to 25% of them seen just once. Germline V CDR1 and CDR2: MNHNS, SASEGT. The CDR3 length is 15 residues. Trimming stripped 5 bases from V and 5 bases from J, with 16 bases between. This clonotype was observed a handful of times. Its specificity is not known. This sequence originates from a male donor with ankylosing spondylitis or in good health (not recorded which). This chain uses TRBV6-1 with TRBJ2-1; perhaps TRBD2 as D (6 bases). Sequencing input: blood, either unsorted or a sorted T cell fraction (not recorded which). The CDR3 sequence is CASSLRQGGNNEQFF. In DNA form, the CDR3 reads TGTGCCAGCAGTCTTAGGCAGGGAGGAAACAATGAGCAGTTCTTC.